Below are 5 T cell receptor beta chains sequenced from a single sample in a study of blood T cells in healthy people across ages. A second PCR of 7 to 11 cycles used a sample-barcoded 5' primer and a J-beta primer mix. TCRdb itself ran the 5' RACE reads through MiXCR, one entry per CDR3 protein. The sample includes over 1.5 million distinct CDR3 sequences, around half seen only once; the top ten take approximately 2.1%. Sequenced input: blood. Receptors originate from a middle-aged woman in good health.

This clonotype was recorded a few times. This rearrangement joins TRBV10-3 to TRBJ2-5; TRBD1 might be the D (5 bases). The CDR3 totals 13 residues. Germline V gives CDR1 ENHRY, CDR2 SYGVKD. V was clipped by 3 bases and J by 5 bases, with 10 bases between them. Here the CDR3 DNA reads TGTGCCATCAGTGAAAGGGGTCCGGAGACCCAGTACTTC. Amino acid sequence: CAISERGPETQYF.

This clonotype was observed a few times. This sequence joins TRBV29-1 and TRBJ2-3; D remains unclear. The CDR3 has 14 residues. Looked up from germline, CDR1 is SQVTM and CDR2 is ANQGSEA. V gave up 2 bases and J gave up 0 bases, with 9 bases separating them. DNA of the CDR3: TGCAGCGTTGAACCTACGACTAGCACAGATACGCAGTATTTT. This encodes CSVEPTTSTDTQYF.

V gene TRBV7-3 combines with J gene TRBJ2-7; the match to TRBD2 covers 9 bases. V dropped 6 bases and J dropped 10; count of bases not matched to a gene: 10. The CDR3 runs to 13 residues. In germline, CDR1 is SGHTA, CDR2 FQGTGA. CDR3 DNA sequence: TGTGCCAGCAGTCAGACTAGCGGCGGTTCCCAGTACTTC. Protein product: CASSQTSGGSQYF.

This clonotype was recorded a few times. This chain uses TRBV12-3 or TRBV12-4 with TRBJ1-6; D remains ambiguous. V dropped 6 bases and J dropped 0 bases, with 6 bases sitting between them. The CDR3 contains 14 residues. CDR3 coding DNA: TGTGCCAGCAGACCCAGCTCCTATAATTCACCCCTCCACTTT. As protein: CASRPSSYNSPLHF.

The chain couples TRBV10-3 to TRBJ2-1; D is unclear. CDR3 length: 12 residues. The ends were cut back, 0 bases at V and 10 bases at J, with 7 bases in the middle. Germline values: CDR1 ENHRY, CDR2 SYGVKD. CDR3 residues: CAISESQREQFF. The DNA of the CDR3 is TGTGCCATCAGTGAGTCTCAACGGGAGCAGTTCTTC.